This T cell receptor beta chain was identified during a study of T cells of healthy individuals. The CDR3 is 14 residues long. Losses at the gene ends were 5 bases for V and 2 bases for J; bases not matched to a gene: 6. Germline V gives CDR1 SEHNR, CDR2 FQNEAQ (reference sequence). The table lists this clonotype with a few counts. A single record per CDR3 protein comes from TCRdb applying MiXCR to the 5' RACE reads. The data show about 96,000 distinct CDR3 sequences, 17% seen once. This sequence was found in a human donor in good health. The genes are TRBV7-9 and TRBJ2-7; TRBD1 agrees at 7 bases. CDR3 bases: TGTGCCAGCAGCAACCGGGACAGCCCCTACGAGCAGTACTTC. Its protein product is CASSNRDSPYEQYF.